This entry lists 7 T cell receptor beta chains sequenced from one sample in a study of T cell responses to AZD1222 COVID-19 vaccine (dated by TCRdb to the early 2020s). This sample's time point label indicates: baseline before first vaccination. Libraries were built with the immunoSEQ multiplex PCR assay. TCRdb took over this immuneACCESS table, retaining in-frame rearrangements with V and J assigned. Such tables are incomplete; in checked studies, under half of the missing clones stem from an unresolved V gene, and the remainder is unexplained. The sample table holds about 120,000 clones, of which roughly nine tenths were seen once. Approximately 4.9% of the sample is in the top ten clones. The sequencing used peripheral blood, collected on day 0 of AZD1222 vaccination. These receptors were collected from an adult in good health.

Here the CDR3 DNA reads TGTGCCAGTAGTATGCGACGGTACAATCAGCCCCAGCATTTT. Translated, it gives CASSMRRYNQPQHF. The V and J genes are TRBV19 and TRBJ1-5; D unresolved. The CDR3 length is 14 residues. The germline V gene encodes CDR1 LNHDA and CDR2 SQIVND (reference sequence). V lost 3 bases and J lost 3, with 9 bases in between. Drawing the rest from reference TRBV19 and TRBJ1-5, the complete variable domain is DGGITQSPKYLFRKEGQNVTLSCEQNLNHDAMYWYRQDPGQGLRLIYYSQIVNDFQKGDIAEGYSVSREKKESFPLTVTSAQKNPTAFYLCASSMRRYNQPQHFGDGTRLSIL.

The CDR3 DNA reads TGTGCCAGCAGCTTAGCGCGGGGACAGGTGGACTTGAACACTGAAGCTTTCTTT. This encodes CASSLARGQVDLNTEAFF. This rearrangement joins TRBV7-2 to TRBJ1-1; 8 bases agree with TRBD1. Germline CDR1 SGHTA, CDR2 FQGNSA. The CDR3 is 18 amino acids. V shed 0 bases, J shed 0 bases, and the junction held 9 bases outside the gene matches.

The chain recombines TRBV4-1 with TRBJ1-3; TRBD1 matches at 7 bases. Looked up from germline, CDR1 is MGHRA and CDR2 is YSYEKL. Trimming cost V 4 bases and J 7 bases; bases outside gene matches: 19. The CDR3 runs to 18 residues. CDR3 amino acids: CASSLEFGTAVLLNTIYF. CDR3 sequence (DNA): TGCGCCAGCAGCCTTGAATTTGGGACAGCGGTACTTTTGAACACCATATATTTT.

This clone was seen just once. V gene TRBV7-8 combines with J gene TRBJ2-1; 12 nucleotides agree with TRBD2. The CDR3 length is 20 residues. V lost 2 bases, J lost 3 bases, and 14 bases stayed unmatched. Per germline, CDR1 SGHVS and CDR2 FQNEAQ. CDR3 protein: CASSLWSLAGGRDLYNEQFF. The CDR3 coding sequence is TGTGCCAGCAGCTTATGGTCACTAGCGGGGGGTCGCGACCTCTACAATGAGCAGTTCTTC.

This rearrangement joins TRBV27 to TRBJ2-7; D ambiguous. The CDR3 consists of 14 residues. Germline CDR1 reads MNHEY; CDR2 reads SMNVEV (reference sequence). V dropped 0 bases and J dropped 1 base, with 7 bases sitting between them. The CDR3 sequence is CASSLSPASYEQYF. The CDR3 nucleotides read TGTGCCAGCAGTTTATCCCCGGCTTCCTACGAGCAGTACTTC.

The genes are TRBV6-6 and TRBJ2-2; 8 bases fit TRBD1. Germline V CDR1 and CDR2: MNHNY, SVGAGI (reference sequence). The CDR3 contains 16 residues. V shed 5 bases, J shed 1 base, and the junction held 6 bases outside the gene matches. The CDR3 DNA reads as TGTGCCAGCAGTAATTCAGGGACAGGGAACACCGGGGAGCTGTTTTTT. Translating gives CASSNSGTGNTGELFF.

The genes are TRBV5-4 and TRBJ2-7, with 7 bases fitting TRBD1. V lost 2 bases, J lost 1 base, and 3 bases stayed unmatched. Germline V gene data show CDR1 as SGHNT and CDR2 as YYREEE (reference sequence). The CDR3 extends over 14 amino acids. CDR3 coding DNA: TGTGCCAGCAGCTTCCCAGGGGGTTCCTACGAGCAGTACTTC. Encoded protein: CASSFPGGSYEQYF. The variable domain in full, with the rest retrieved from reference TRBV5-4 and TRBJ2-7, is ETGVTQSPTHLIKTRGQQVTLRCSSQSGHNTVSWYQQALGQGPQFIFQYYREEENGRGNFPPRFSGLQFPNYSSELNVNALELDDSALYLCASSFPGGSYEQYFGPGTRLTVT.